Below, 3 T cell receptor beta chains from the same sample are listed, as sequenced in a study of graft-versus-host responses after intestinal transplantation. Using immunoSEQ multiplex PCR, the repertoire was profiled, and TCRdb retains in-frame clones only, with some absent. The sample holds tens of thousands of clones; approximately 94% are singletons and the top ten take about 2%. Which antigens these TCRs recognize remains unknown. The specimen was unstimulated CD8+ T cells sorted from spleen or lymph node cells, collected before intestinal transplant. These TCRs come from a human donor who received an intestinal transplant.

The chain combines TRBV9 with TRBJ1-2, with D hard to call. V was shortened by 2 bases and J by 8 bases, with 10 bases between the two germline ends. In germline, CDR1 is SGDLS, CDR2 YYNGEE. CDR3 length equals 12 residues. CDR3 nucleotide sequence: TGTGCCAGCAGCGTTTCAGGCGGGGGCTACACCTTC. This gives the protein CASSVSGGGYTF.

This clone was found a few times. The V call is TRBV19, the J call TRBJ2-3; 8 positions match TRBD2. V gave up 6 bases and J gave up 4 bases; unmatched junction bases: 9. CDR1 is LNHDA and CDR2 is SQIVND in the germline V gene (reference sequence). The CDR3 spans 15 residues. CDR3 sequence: CASSLPDGRADTQYF. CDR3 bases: TGTGCCAGTAGCCTACCGGACGGGAGGGCAGATACGCAGTATTTT.

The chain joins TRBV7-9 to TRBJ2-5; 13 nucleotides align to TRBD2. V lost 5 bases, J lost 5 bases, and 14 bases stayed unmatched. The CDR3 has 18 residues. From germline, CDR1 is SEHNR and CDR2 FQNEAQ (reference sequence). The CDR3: CASSDWTSGGLFRETQYF. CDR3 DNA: TGTGCCAGCAGCGACTGGACTAGCGGGGGATTATTCCGGGAGACCCAGTACTTC.